Sequencing of this T cell receptor (beta chain) was carried out in a study of beta chain features in type 1 diabetes. Sequenced material consisted of expressed TCRB transcripts (all of the isolated RNA was reverse transcribed). Sequencing used immunoSEQ multiplex PCR; TCRdb keeps in-frame clones, though not all of them. The sample yields under 550,000 clones, approximately 10% seen once. CDR3 length: 15 residues. Per the germline V gene, CDR1 is SGHAT and CDR2 is FQDESV (reference sequence). Deletions cut 6 bases from V and 5 bases from J, with 19 bases between. The J gene is TRBJ2-5, the V gene TRBV11-1; D is undetermined. The TCR comes from a woman under 30 in good health. The sample comprised naive CD4+ T cells from blood. The CDR3 DNA is TGTGCCAGCAGGTCAATTGAGCTGGGCCAGGAGACCCAGTACTTC. It yields the protein CASRSIELGQETQYF.